These T cell receptor beta chains were read from a single sample in a study of early T cells in non-severe SARS-CoV-2 infection. TCRdb reprocessed the 5' RACE reads with MiXCR, giving one entry per CDR3 protein. The sample holds 66,000 or so distinct CDR3 sequences; over 10% are singletons and the top ten take roughly 8.3%. Specimen: whole blood. The receptors were sampled from an adult who was a healthcare worker with PCR-confirmed SARS-CoV-2 infection or an uninfected control (not recorded which). The CDR3 runs from the conserved cysteine through the conserved F or W. Fields, in order: J gene, D gene, clone size, V gene, CDR3 protein, CDR3 DNA. D genes are given only for firm matches. Expanded clones are given a class, and other clones once, few, many or no size at all.

TRBJ2-2 | - | few | TRBV29-1 | CSVGLPRGLGTGELFF | TGCAGCGTTGGGCTCCCGAGAGGGCTGGGCACCGGGGAGCTGTTTTTT
TRBJ1-5 | - | - | TRBV28 | CASSLRQFNQPQHF | TGTGCCAGCAGTTTAAGGCAGTTCAATCAGCCCCAGCATTTT
TRBJ2-7 | - | - | TRBV6-5 | CASSRRGQIYEQYF | TGTGCCAGCAGTCGGAGGGGACAGATCTACGAGCAGTACTTC
TRBJ2-3 | TRBD2 | few | TRBV7-3 | CASSLGAGADTQYF | TGTGCCAGCAGCTTAGGCGCGGGAGCGGATACGCAGTATTTT
TRBJ1-2 | - | few | TRBV20-1 | CSAQRRLNYGYTF | TGCAGTGCTCAACGACGGTTGAACTATGGCTACACCTTC
TRBJ2-7 | - | - | TRBV7-6 | CASSITSGTIIYEQYF | TGTGCCAGCAGCATAACCTCCGGGACGATTATCTACGAGCAGTACTTC
TRBJ2-1 | - | - | TRBV14 | CASSQVELTFTEQFF | TGTGCCAGCAGCCAAGTCGAACTTACCTTTACGGAGCAGTTCTTC
TRBJ2-5 | TRBD2 | - | TRBV20-1 | CSANPSGAETQYF | TGCAGTGCTAACCCTAGCGGGGCGGAGACCCAGTACTTC
TRBJ1-1 | - | - | TRBV28 | CASRGKPEAFF | TGTGCCAGCAGGGGGAAGCCTGAAGCTTTCTTT
TRBJ2-7 | - | many | TRBV7-6 | CASSLASGLNSYEQYF | TGTGCCAGCAGCTTAGCATCGGGATTAAACTCCTACGAGCAGTACTTC
TRBJ1-1 | - | many | TRBV19 | CASSLQGPAEAFF | TGTGCCAGTAGTCTACAGGGTCCGGCTGAAGCTTTCTTT
TRBJ2-2 | TRBD2 | few | TRBV6-4 | CASSATSGRGTGELFF | TGTGCCAGCAGCGCGACTAGCGGGAGGGGCACCGGGGAGCTGTTTTTT
TRBJ1-4 | - | - | TRBV14 | CASSQFHRELFF | TGTGCCAGCAGCCAATTCCACCGGGAACTGTTTTTT
TRBJ1-3 | - | few | TRBV6-5 | CASSPSWTPLRTIYF | TGTGCCAGCAGCCCTAGTTGGACACCCCTCCGGACCATATATTTT
TRBJ1-5 | TRBD1 | many | TRBV27 | CASRDTGGGQPQHF | TGTGCCAGCAGGGACACAGGGGGCGGGCAGCCCCAGCATTTT
TRBJ2-1 | - | - | TRBV7-2 | CASSLGGLTGQFF | TGTGCCAGCAGCTTGGGGGGACTTACTGGGCAGTTCTTC
TRBJ2-1 | TRBD1 | - | TRBV7-6 | CASSFRDRVSGEQFF | TGTGCCAGCAGCTTCCGGGACAGGGTCTCTGGTGAGCAGTTCTTC
TRBJ1-5 | - | - | TRBV18 | CASSPGVSRGNQPQHF | TGTGCCAGCTCACCTGGGGTTTCGAGGGGCAATCAGCCCCAGCATTTT
TRBJ2-3 | - | many | TRBV5-5 | CASSLGAGVLLEDTQYF | TGTGCCAGCAGCCTCGGGGCAGGAGTCCTGTTAGAAGATACGCAGTATTTT
TRBJ2-7 | - | many | TRBV7-2 | CASSPVNSYEQYF | TGTGCCAGCAGCCCGGTGAATTCCTACGAGCAGTACTTC
TRBJ2-3 | - | few | TRBV12-3/TRBV12-4 | CASSPTDTQYF | TGTGCCAGCAGTCCTACAGATACGCAGTATTTT
TRBJ1-3 | - | - | TRBV27 | CASRPSSGNTIYF | TGTGCCAGCAGGCCTAGCTCTGGAAACACCATATATTTT
TRBJ1-6 | TRBD1 | many | TRBV18 | CASSPRDSYTDSPLHF | TGTGCCAGCTCACCCAGGGACAGTTATACCGATTCACCCCTCCACTTT
TRBJ2-3 | - | few | TRBV5-1 | CASSLEAEREYF | TGCGCCAGCAGCTTGGAGGCGGAGAGAGAGTATTTT
TRBJ2-5 | - | many | TRBV5-1 | CASRTGEEETQYF | TGCGCCAGCAGGACAGGAGAGGAAGAGACCCAGTACTTC
TRBJ2-3 | - | few | TRBV5-1 | CASGGGSTDTQYF | TGCGCCAGCGGCGGAGGGAGCACAGATACGCAGTATTTT
TRBJ1-1 | TRBD1 | many | TRBV29-1 | CSAAGTGAEAFF | TGCAGCGCAGCTGGGACAGGGGCTGAAGCTTTCTTT
TRBJ1-2 | - | - | TRBV6-6 | CASSYSQTPSAF | TGTGCCAGCAGTTATTCACAGACACCCTCGGCCTTC
TRBJ2-1 | TRBD1 | few | TRBV15 | CATRGRTGFNEQFF | TGTGCCACCCGTGGAAGGACAGGGTTCAATGAGCAGTTCTTC
TRBJ1-2 | TRBD1 | - | TRBV5-1 | CASSPDRGPYGYTF | TGCGCCAGCAGCCCGGACAGGGGCCCCTATGGCTACACCTTC
TRBJ2-6 | - | many | TRBV16 | CASSRSSGANVLTF | TGTGCCAGCAGTCGAAGCTCTGGGGCCAACGTCCTGACTTTC
TRBJ1-2 | TRBD1 | few | TRBV7-9 | CASRGQGSLYGYTF | TGTGCCAGCAGGGGACAGGGTTCACTCTATGGCTACACCTTC
TRBJ2-1 | - | many | TRBV9 | CASSVAVTGRNNEQFF | TGTGCCAGCAGCGTAGCGGTTACAGGGAGGAACAATGAGCAGTTCTTC
TRBJ1-5 | - | few | TRBV27 | CASIPSTGSGPQHF | TGTGCCAGCATCCCTTCCACAGGGTCAGGGCCCCAGCATTTT
TRBJ2-7 | TRBD2 | - | TRBV25-1 | CASSTKRESEQYF | TGTGCCAGCAGTACTAAGCGGGAGAGCGAGCAGTACTTC
TRBJ1-2 | - | few | TRBV6-1 | CASSEARQNYGYTF | TGTGCCAGCAGTGAAGCGCGCCAGAACTATGGCTACACCTTC
TRBJ1-1 | - | - | TRBV9 | CASRDLGRTEAFF | TGTGCCAGCAGAGACTTGGGAAGAACTGAAGCTTTCTTT
TRBJ1-1 | - | few | TRBV2 | CASSRDTNTEAFF | TGTGCCAGCAGTCGGGACACGAACACTGAAGCTTTCTTT
TRBJ1-5 | - | many | TRBV7-9 | CASSLEGGHQPQHF | TGTGCCAGCAGCTTAGAGGGGGGGCATCAGCCCCAGCATTTT
TRBJ1-1 | - | - | TRBV6-5 | CASSYSNSDTEAFF | TGTGCCAGCAGTTACTCAAACTCGGACACTGAAGCTTTCTTT
TRBJ1-2 | - | many | TRBV28 | CASSWDVGSYGYTF | TGTGCCAGCAGTTGGGACGTCGGCAGCTATGGCTACACCTTC
TRBJ2-3 | - | few | TRBV6-5 | CASSYSPPDTQYF | TGTGCCAGCAGTTACTCGCCACCAGATACGCAGTATTTT
TRBJ2-1 | TRBD2 | many | TRBV28 | CASSLITSAINNEQFF | TGTGCCAGCAGTCTCATCACTAGCGCAATCAACAATGAGCAGTTCTTC
TRBJ1-1 | TRBD1 | many | TRBV12-3/TRBV12-4 | CASSPRQGLGVGAFF | TGTGCCAGCAGCCCCCGACAGGGACTAGGGGTTGGAGCTTTCTTT
TRBJ1-4 | TRBD1 | many | TRBV7-9 | CASSLGTGNEKLFF | TGTGCCAGCAGCTTAGGGACAGGGAATGAAAAACTGTTTTTT
TRBJ2-3 | TRBD2 | many | TRBV5-1 | CASSLDSGTRTQYF | TGCGCCAGCAGCTTGGATAGCGGGACACGTACGCAGTATTTT
TRBJ2-1 | TRBD2 | few | TRBV9 | CASSYELGLVGSYNEQFF | TGTGCCAGCAGCTATGAGCTCGGACTAGTCGGTTCCTACAATGAGCAGTTCTTC
TRBJ1-1 | - | many | TRBV7-6 | CASSLGEYTEAFF | TGTGCCAGCAGCTTAGGGGAATACACTGAAGCTTTCTTT
TRBJ2-1 | - | - | TRBV5-4 | CASSREAATNNEQFF | TGTGCCAGCAGTCGCGAGGCAGCAACAAACAATGAGCAGTTCTTC
TRBJ2-5 | - | few | TRBV7-3 | CASSLSGKETQYF | TGTGCCAGCAGCTTATCAGGAAAAGAGACCCAGTACTTC
TRBJ2-2 | TRBD1 | - | TRBV3-1 | CASRPPGQGVTGELFF | TGTGCCAGCCGACCCCCCGGACAGGGGGTTACCGGGGAGCTGTTTTTT
TRBJ2-6 | - | few | TRBV10-3 | CAIAGVGGANVLTF | TGTGCCATCGCAGGGGTTGGTGGGGCCAACGTCCTGACTTTC
TRBJ1-3 | - | - | TRBV9 | CASSPTGNTIYF | TGTGCCAGCAGCCCTACAGGAAACACCATATATTTT
TRBJ2-7 | - | few | TRBV11-1 | CASSPDYEQYF | TGTGCCAGCAGCCCTGACTACGAGCAGTACTTC
TRBJ1-5 | - | few | TRBV24-1 | CATSDSSNQPQHF | TGTGCCACCAGTGATTCCAGTAATCAGCCCCAGCATTTT
TRBJ1-2 | - | many | TRBV12-3/TRBV12-4 | CASSPDWKGYTF | TGTGCCAGCAGTCCCGACTGGAAGGGCTACACCTTC
TRBJ1-2 | - | many | TRBV30 | CAWSTRQENNYGYTF | TGTGCCTGGAGTACGAGACAGGAGAACAACTATGGCTACACCTTC
TRBJ2-1 | - | - | TRBV20-1 | CSARDRTAYNEQFF | TGCAGTGCTAGAGATCGTACGGCCTACAATGAGCAGTTCTTC
TRBJ1-5 | - | many | TRBV28 | CASSSPPAGNQPQHF | TGTGCCAGCAGTTCCCCCCCCGCTGGCAATCAGCCCCAGCATTTT